Listed below are T cell receptor beta chains from one sample, sequenced in a study of T-cell reconstitution after alpha-beta-depleted transplantation in children. MiXCR was run by TCRdb on the PCR reads, yielding one entry per CDR3 protein. In the table there are 250,000 to 400,000 distinct CDR3 sequences, approximately 20% of which are singletons. The specimen was PBMCs, mostly from graft donor cells, collected 180 days after TCRalphabeta/CD19-depleted stem cell transplant. Receptor source: a male patient younger than 18 who had a stem cell transplant for acute lymphoblastic leukemia, so the T cells may come from the graft donor. Each CDR3 is given with its conserved first and last residue. A D gene is named only where the DNA matches it firmly. Rows may omit the clone size; those that give it use once, few, many or a size class.

j_gene	abundance	v_gene	d_gene	CDR3aa	CDR3nt
TRBJ2-1	-	TRBV2	TRBD1	CASSEQGSVGDEQFF	TGTGCCAGCAGCGAACAGGGGAGTGTTGGCGATGAGCAGTTCTTC
TRBJ2-2	few	TRBV28	-	CASSSPSGTHTGELFF	TGTGCCAGCAGTTCCCCCTCCGGGACGCACACCGGGGAGCTGTTTTTT
TRBJ2-7	few	TRBV20-1	TRBD2	CSARAVASGYEQYF	TGCAGTGCTAGAGCGGTGGCTAGCGGCTACGAGCAGTACTTC
TRBJ2-3	few	TRBV5-1	-	CASNVQGRTDTQYF	TGCGCCAGCAACGTACAGGGCCGAACAGATACGCAGTATTTT
TRBJ1-2	-	TRBV12-3/TRBV12-4	TRBD1	CASSSGTGDNYGYTF	TGTGCCAGCAGTTCCGGGACAGGGGATAACTATGGCTACACCTTC
TRBJ2-1	-	TRBV3-1	TRBD2	CASSQVVLADKGEQFF	TGTGCCAGCAGCCAAGTGGTACTAGCGGACAAGGGTGAGCAGTTCTTC
TRBJ1-1	few	TRBV9	-	CASSPRGALNTEAFF	TGTGCCAGCAGCCCCCGGGGGGCCTTGAACACTGAAGCTTTCTTT
TRBJ2-5	-	TRBV7-8	TRBD1	CASSPDRASQETQYF	TGTGCCAGCAGCCCAGACAGGGCCTCCCAAGAGACCCAGTACTTC
TRBJ2-1	many	TRBV5-1	TRBD2	CASSLFSGRGNEQFF	TGCGCCAGCAGCTTGTTTAGCGGGAGAGGTAATGAGCAGTTCTTC
TRBJ2-3	-	TRBV6-5	TRBD1	CASSYGRTGGQNTQYF	TGTGCCAGCAGTTACGGTCGGACAGGGGGACAAAATACGCAGTATTTT
TRBJ2-7	-	TRBV20-1	-	CSALRQNYEQYF	TGCAGTGCCTTGAGACAGAATTACGAGCAGTACTTC
TRBJ2-4	-	TRBV2	TRBD1	CASRDRKRDIQYF	TGTGCCAGTAGGGACAGGAAGAGGGACATTCAGTACTTC
TRBJ2-7	-	TRBV11-2	-	CASSLAPLGVISYEQYF	TGTGCCAGCAGCTTAGCTCCATTGGGGGTCATCTCCTACGAGCAGTACTTC
TRBJ2-1	few	TRBV5-1	TRBD2	CASSLHLAGFYNEQFF	TGCGCCAGCAGCTTGCACCTAGCGGGGTTCTACAATGAGCAGTTCTTC
TRBJ2-2	-	TRBV12-3/TRBV12-4	TRBD2	CASTFRVVAGLNTGELFF	TGTGCCAGCACCTTTAGGGTGGTAGCGGGACTGAACACCGGGGAGCTGTTTTTT
TRBJ2-5	-	TRBV7-3	-	CASSLRGIGETQYF	TGTGCCAGCAGCTTGAGGGGGATAGGAGAGACCCAGTACTTC
TRBJ1-5	-	TRBV11-2	TRBD1	CASSSGTGRNQPQHF	TGTGCCAGCAGCAGCGGGACAGGGAGGAATCAGCCCCAGCATTTT
TRBJ1-5	-	TRBV20-1	-	CSARQGSNQPQHF	TGCAGTGCTCGCCAGGGCTCCAATCAGCCCCAGCATTTT
TRBJ2-3	few	TRBV27	TRBD1	CASGSDRGTDTQYF	TGTGCCAGCGGCTCGGACAGGGGGACAGATACGCAGTATTTT
TRBJ1-1	few	TRBV7-3	-	CASSLLGPGGMDTEAFF	TGTGCCAGCAGCTTATTGGGACCCGGGGGGATGGACACTGAAGCTTTCTTT
TRBJ2-7	-	TRBV13	-	CASSLRRLLGNEQYF	TGTGCCAGCAGCTTACGACGTCTCCTAGGGAACGAGCAGTACTTC
TRBJ2-1	few	TRBV29-1	-	CSVVVGAQFF	TGCAGCGTTGTCGTGGGGGCACAGTTCTTC
TRBJ2-2	few	TRBV5-1	TRBD2	CASTSGANTGELFF	TGCGCCAGCACTAGCGGTGCGAACACCGGGGAGCTGTTTTTT
TRBJ2-7	few	TRBV12-3/TRBV12-4	TRBD2	CASNLRGLAGGNFYEQYF	TGTGCCAGCAATCTCAGGGGACTAGCGGGAGGGAACTTCTACGAGCAGTACTTC
TRBJ2-3	few	TRBV20-1	-	CSASGSTDTQYF	TGCAGTGCTAGCGGGAGCACAGATACGCAGTATTTT
TRBJ2-7	-	TRBV12-3/TRBV12-4	TRBD1	CASRRDRGDEQYF	TGTGCCAGCAGACGGGACAGGGGGGACGAGCAGTACTTC
TRBJ2-7	few	TRBV20-1	-	CSARVGSSFSTEQYF	TGCAGTGCTAGAGTAGGGAGCTCTTTCTCTACTGAGCAGTACTTC